This T cell receptor beta chain was sequenced in a study of CD8 T cells in Susac syndrome. CDR3 length: 13 amino acids. Germline CDR1 is MNHEY and CDR2 is SVGEGT. V was cut by 5 bases and J by 9 bases, with 13 bases left in between. RNA, at about 0.45 to 1 ug, was reverse transcribed with random hexamers. TCRdb analysed the immunoSEQ multiplex PCR reads with MiXCR anew, one entry per CDR3 protein. The table has more than 200,000 distinct CDR3 sequences, 92% seen once. The authors sequenced TCR beta from blood CD8+ and CD4+ T cells. Negative isolation was used for CD8+ and CD4+ T cells, and FACS enrichment was applied to TEMRA cells.

Sample: CD8+ T cells from PBMCs. The receptor's source is a human donor with multiple sclerosis. The chain links TRBV6-2 or TRBV6-3 to TRBJ2-2; D gene uncertain. CDR3 residues: CASSPQNPRELFF. The CDR3 coding sequence is TGTGCCAGCAGTCCTCAGAATCCCCGGGAGCTGTTTTTT.